This T cell receptor (beta chain) was found in a study of shared clonotypes between healthy human individuals. About the study: Samples came from two female and a few male donors aged 18 to 49. CD4 naive and CD4 memory each took three plates per donor, while CD8 naive took two and CD8 memory one.

Comments on this clone: Its antigen is still unknown.

The CDR3 length is 15 residues. J was trimmed by 2 bases and V by 4 bases; bases with no gene match: 6. The germline V gene has CDR1 SGHRS and CDR2 YFSETQ. Per the original methods: As immunoSEQ supplied junction-only sequences (without quality scores), filtering differed. Data came from immunoSEQ multiplex PCR; TCRdb stores just in-frame clones and leaves some out. V, J and clone size are taken as reported in that table, and D and trimming were inferred from the DNA itself. The sample consists of roughly 640,000 clones, around 97% of them appearing once. Study observations and caveats: Tissue TCR repertoires likely differ from these blood-only repertoires.

The chain couples TRBV5-1 to TRBJ2-3; 8 nucleotides align to TRBD2. The TCR was taken from a woman aged 25 to 39 in good health. The sequenced sample consisted of naive CD4+ T cells sorted from blood. As for subset: CD45RA+ positively selected. The CDR3 protein is CASSPLSGTTDTQYF. Here the CDR3 DNA reads TGCGCCAGCAGCCCTCTTAGCGGGACCACAGATACGCAGTATTTT.